Following are 19 T cell receptor beta chains from one sample sequenced in a study of blood T cell repertoires in COVID-19. TCRdb's table, derived via immunoSEQ multiplex PCR, lists solely in-frame clones and lacks some. The data contain around 160,000 clones, 85% of them singletons. Material for sequencing was peripheral blood. These receptors were obtained from a middle-aged woman with active or convalescent COVID-19.

The chain employs TRBV11-2 and TRBJ1-1, with D unresolved. Germline V CDR1 and CDR2: SGHAT, FQNNGV. Deletions cut 3 bases from V and 0 bases from J, with 14 bases between. The CDR3 has 16 residues. The CDR3, as DNA: TGTGCCAGCAGCTTGGAGTCGGCCGGGATGAACACTGAAGCTTTCTTT. Its translation: CASSLESAGMNTEAFF.

J is TRBJ2-1 and V is TRBV6-5; 9 positions match TRBD2. The V gene end was trimmed by 4 bases and the J gene end by 4 bases; junction bases not matched to a gene: 5. The CDR3 has 15 residues. The germline V gene encodes CDR1 MNHEY and CDR2 SVGAGI. The CDR3 region has the DNA TGTGCCAGCAGTTTGGTCCTAGCGGGGTACAATGAGCAGTTCTTC. Protein sequence: CASSLVLAGYNEQFF.

The V gene is TRBV28, the J gene TRBJ2-3, with TRBD2 matching over 10 bases. Germline CDR1 is MDHEN and CDR2 is SYDVKM. The junction had 9 bases not matched to a gene; V was cut back by 8 bases and J by 4 bases. The CDR3 contains 15 residues. The CDR3 loop is CASGLVAGGADTQYF. CDR3 nucleotide sequence: TGTGCCAGCGGTCTAGTAGCGGGAGGAGCAGATACGCAGTATTTT.

The genes are TRBV5-6 and TRBJ1-6, with D possibly being TRBD1 (5 bases). CDR3 length: 17 amino acids. Trimming removed 4 bases at V and 0 bases at J, with 14 bases between. Germline CDR1 SGHDT, CDR2 YYEEEE. In DNA, the CDR3 is TGTGCCAGCAGCCCGGGACTACCAAGCTCCTATAATTCACCCCTCCACTTT. It translates to CASSPGLPSSYNSPLHF.

The chain is built from TRBV3-1 (or the pseudogene TRBV3-2) and TRBJ2-1; 7 bases map to TRBD2. Germline V CDR1 and CDR2: LGHDT, YNNKEL (reference sequence). This CDR3 is built from 15 residues. Trimming cost V 6 bases and J 4 bases; bases outside gene matches: 9. For the CDR3, the DNA is TGTGCCAGCAGAATGGGGGGGGTCGGATACAATGAGCAGTTCTTC. As protein: CASRMGGVGYNEQFF.

This chain links TRBV6-5 with TRBJ2-1, with a possible D match to TRBD1 (5 bases). The germline CDR1 and CDR2 sequences are MNHEY and SVGAGI. The CDR3 is 13 residues long. The V end lost 6 bases, the J end lost 8 bases, and 14 bases lay between the germline ends. The CDR3 loop is CASRDTLRDEQFF. CDR3 nucleotide sequence: TGTGCCAGCAGGGACACTCTTCGGGATGAGCAGTTCTTC.

The chain couples TRBV11-2 to TRBJ2-7; no clear D. CDR3 length: 11 residues. Trimming pared 5 bases from V and 5 bases from J, leaving 7 bases between. CDR1 is SGHAT and CDR2 is FQNNGV in the germline V gene. As DNA, the CDR3 is TGTGCCAGCAGCGCCTTAGACGAGCAGTACTTC. It codes for CASSALDEQYF.

The chain recombines TRBV7-9 with TRBJ1-3, with no clear D. Germline V CDR1 and CDR2: SEHNR, FQNEAQ (reference sequence). The ends were cut back, 5 bases at V and 7 bases at J, with 15 bases in the middle. CDR3 length: 14 amino acids. The DNA for the CDR3 is TGTGCCAGCAGCCAGGATTCAGGAGGCAACACCATATATTTT. Its protein product is CASSQDSGGNTIYF. Supplemented by reference TRBV7-9 and TRBJ1-3, the full variable domain reads DTGVSQNPRHKITKRGQNVTFRCDPISEHNRLYWYRQTLGQGPEFLTYFQNEAQLEKSRLLSDRFSAERPKGSFSTLEIQRTEQGDSAMYLCASSQDSGGNTIYFGEGSWLTVV.

V gene TRBV4-1 combines with J gene TRBJ1-1; 10 nucleotides line up with TRBD1. J lost 3 bases, V lost 4 bases, and 11 bases had no gene match. Germline-derived CDR1 and CDR2 are MGHRA and YSYEKL. The CDR3 has 17 residues. In DNA form, the CDR3 reads TGCGCCAGCAGCCGCGACAGGGGGCGCCGATCTGACACTGAAGCTTTCTTT. Translating gives CASSRDRGRRSDTEAFF.

The chain couples TRBV6-5 to TRBJ1-2; 8 bases are a match to TRBD1. Losses at the gene ends were 6 bases for V and 7 bases for J; bases not matched to a gene: 13. Germline values: CDR1 MNHEY, CDR2 SVGAGI. This CDR3 has 15 amino acids. The CDR3, as DNA: TGTGCCAGCAGCAGAAGCCCGGGACAGGCGTCTGGCTACACCTTC. Amino acid sequence: CASSRSPGQASGYTF.

The J gene is TRBJ2-3, the V gene TRBV9; the D gene is possibly TRBD1 (5 bases). Germline V lookup: CDR1 SGDLS, CDR2 YYNGEE. The CDR3 contains 12 residues. Trimming removed 0 bases from V and 10 bases from J, with 9 bases in between. The CDR3 DNA follows: TGTGCCAGCAGCGTAGGGCTCAGGGCGCAGTATTTT. This encodes CASSVGLRAQYF.

The J gene is TRBJ1-5, the V gene TRBV5-1, with D possibly being TRBD1 (6 bases). The CDR3 has 16 residues. Germline assignment: CDR1 SGHRS and CDR2 YFSETQ. V shed 0 bases and J shed 0 bases, with 10 bases lying between them. The chain's CDR3 is CASSLDQGYSNQPQHF. The DNA of the CDR3 is TGCGCCAGCAGCTTGGATCAGGGGTATAGCAATCAGCCCCAGCATTTT.

J is TRBJ2-3 and V is TRBV5-6; D is unclear. The germline V gene encodes CDR1 SGHDT and CDR2 YYEEEE. The CDR3 has 13 residues. Trimming removed 0 bases at V and 10 bases at J, with 12 bases between. CDR3 sequence reads: CASSLARIVAQYF. The CDR3 DNA reads TGTGCCAGCAGCTTGGCTAGAATAGTTGCGCAGTATTTT. The complete variable domain, with remaining parts taken from reference TRBV5-6 and TRBJ2-3, reads DAGVTQSPTHLIKTRGQQVTLRCSPKSGHDTVSWYQQALGQGPQFIFQYYEEEERQRGNFPDRFSGHQFPNYSSELNVNALLLGDSALYLCASSLARIVAQYFGPGTRLTVL.

This clone is a singleton in its sample. The gene calls are TRBV11-2 and TRBJ2-1; D remains unclear. Trimming stripped 3 bases from V and 12 bases from J, with 9 bases between. CDR1 is SGHAT and CDR2 is FQNNGV in the germline V gene. The CDR3 loop spans 11 amino acids. The CDR3 DNA is TGTGCCAGCAGCTTCGGTCGTGGGCAGTTCTTC. Its translation: CASSFGRGQFF.

The rearrangement uses TRBV5-8 and TRBJ1-2; D is possibly TRBD1 (6 bases). The CDR3 spans 14 residues. V shed 6 bases and J shed 3 bases, with 15 bases lying between them. Looked up from germline, CDR1 is SGHTS and CDR2 is YDEGEE. CDR3 DNA sequence: TGTGCCAGCACCCTTCTGCAGGGGTACTATGGCTACACCTTC. Translated: CASTLLQGYYGYTF.

The rearrangement joins TRBV6-5 to TRBJ1-2; weak D call: TRBD1 (5 bases). Trimming pared 3 bases from V and 9 bases from J, leaving 14 bases between. This CDR3 is built from 13 residues. The germline gives CDR1 MNHEY, CDR2 SVGAGI. The CDR3 loop is CASSYWGRGSYTF. For the CDR3, the DNA is TGTGCCAGCAGTTATTGGGGTCGGGGGAGCTACACCTTC.

The V call is TRBV7-8, the J call TRBJ2-7; perhaps TRBD2 as D (5 bases). The V end was cut by 1 base, the J end by 2 bases, with 15 bases between. The CDR3 is 16 amino acids. Germline-derived CDR1 and CDR2 are SGHVS and FQNEAQ. CDR3 loop: CASSLVPAAAPYEQYF. CDR3 DNA sequence: TGTGCCAGCAGCTTAGTACCCGCAGCGGCACCCTACGAGCAGTACTTC.

V and J are TRBV27 and TRBJ2-7; tentatively, D is TRBD2 (5 bases). CDR3 size: 14 residues. Germline CDR1 reads MNHEY; CDR2 reads SMNVEV (reference sequence). V was cut by 2 bases and J by 6 bases, with 14 bases left in between. For the CDR3, the DNA is TGTGCCAGCAGTTTAATCCGGGATGTACGCGAGCAGTACTTC. This gives the protein CASSLIRDVREQYF.

The gene calls are TRBV7-2 and TRBJ2-7; 9 bases are shared with TRBD1. Unmatched junction bases numbered 6, after V lost 0 bases and J lost 3 bases. This CDR3 contains 16 residues. Germline values: CDR1 SGHTA, CDR2 FQGNSA. This CDR3 is CASSLAAQGAIYEQYF. As DNA, the CDR3 is TGTGCCAGCAGCTTAGCAGCACAGGGGGCGATCTACGAGCAGTACTTC. Looking up the rest from reference TRBV7-2 and TRBJ2-7 gives the full variable domain: GAGVSQSPSNKVTEKGKDVELRCDPISGHTALYWYRQSLGQGLEFLIYFQGNSAPDKSGLPSDRFSAERTGGSVSTLTIQRTQQEDSAVYLCASSLAAQGAIYEQYFGPGTRLTVT.